A single sample is the source of the 3 T cell receptor beta chains below, sequenced in a study of cytomegalovirus exposure and HLA in healthy donors. With 60 Vbeta and 13 Jbeta primers, the PCR was carried out. The data were produced by immunoSEQ multiplex PCR, yet TCRdb's version contains in-frame clones alone and is incomplete. This table holds 65,000 or so clones, approximately 82% found once. Source material: PBMCs. The receptors were sampled from a girl between 10 and 17 years old in good health and CMV-seropositive.

The J gene is TRBJ1-1, the V gene TRBV4-3, with 11 bases matching TRBD1. V was clipped by 1 base and J by 5 bases; unmatched bases: 3. There are 15 residues in the CDR3. CDR1 is LGHNA, CDR2 YSLEER, per germline. CDR3 loop: CASSQAGQGATEAFF. In DNA, the CDR3 is TGCGCCAGCAGCCAAGCCGGACAGGGGGCGACTGAAGCTTTCTTT.

This chain connects TRBV19 to TRBJ2-1, with 14 bases identical to TRBD2. V gave up 4 bases and J gave up 12 bases; unmatched junction bases: 5. The CDR3 length is 14 residues. The germline V gene has CDR1 LNHDA and CDR2 SQIVND (reference sequence). The CDR3 nucleotides are TGTGCCAGTAGTACTGGACTAGCGGGGGGCCCGCAGTTCTTC. Translation: CASSTGLAGGPQFF.

The chain links TRBV5-4 to TRBJ2-1; 10 nucleotides align to TRBD2. V trimming: 2 bases; J trimming: 9 bases; junction bases outside the gene matches: 5. The germline V gene has CDR1 SGHNT and CDR2 YYREEE (reference sequence). The CDR3 has 14 residues. The CDR3 loop reads CASSLLAGMGEQFF. The CDR3 DNA is TGTGCCAGCAGCTTACTAGCGGGGATGGGTGAGCAGTTCTTC.